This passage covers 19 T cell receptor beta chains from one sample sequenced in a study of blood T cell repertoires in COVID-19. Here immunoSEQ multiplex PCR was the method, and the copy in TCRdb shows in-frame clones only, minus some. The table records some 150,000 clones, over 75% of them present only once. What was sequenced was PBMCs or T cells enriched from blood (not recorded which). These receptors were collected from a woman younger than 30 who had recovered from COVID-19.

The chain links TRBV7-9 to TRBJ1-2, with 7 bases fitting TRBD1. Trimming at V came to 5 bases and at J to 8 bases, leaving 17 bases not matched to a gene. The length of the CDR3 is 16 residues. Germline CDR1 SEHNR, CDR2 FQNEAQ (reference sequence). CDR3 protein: CASSNAWTGISTGYTF. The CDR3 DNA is TGTGCCAGCAGCAACGCATGGACAGGAATCTCGACCGGCTACACCTTC.

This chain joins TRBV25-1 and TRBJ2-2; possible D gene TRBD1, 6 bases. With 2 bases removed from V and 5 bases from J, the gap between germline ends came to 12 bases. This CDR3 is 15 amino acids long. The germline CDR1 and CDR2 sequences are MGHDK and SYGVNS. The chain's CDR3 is CASSEPGELTGELFF. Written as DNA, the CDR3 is TGTGCCAGCAGTGAACCAGGGGAGTTGACCGGGGAGCTGTTTTTT. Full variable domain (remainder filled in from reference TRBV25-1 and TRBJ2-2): EADIYQTPRYLVIGTGKKITLECSQTMGHDKMYWYQQDPGMELHLIHYSYGVNSTEKGDLSSESTVSRIRTEHFPLTLESARPSHTSQYLCASSEPGELTGELFFGEGSRLTVL.

Here the CDR3 reads CASSLVATGISPLHF. Here the CDR3 DNA reads TGCGCCAGCAGCCTCGTCGCCACAGGGATTTCACCCCTCCACTTT. The J gene is TRBJ1-6, the V gene TRBV5-1; the D gene is possibly TRBD1 (6 bases). The CDR3 is 15 amino acids. The germline V and J ends were trimmed by 4 bases and 9 bases, with 17 bases remaining between them. Germline V gene sequence: CDR1 SGHRS, CDR2 YFSETQ.

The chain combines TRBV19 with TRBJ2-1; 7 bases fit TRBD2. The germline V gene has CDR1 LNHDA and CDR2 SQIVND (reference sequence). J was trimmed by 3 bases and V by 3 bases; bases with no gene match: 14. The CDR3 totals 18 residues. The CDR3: CASSIRQQSSGYYNEQFF. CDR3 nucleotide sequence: TGTGCCAGTAGTATCCGGCAGCAATCTAGCGGATACTACAATGAGCAGTTCTTC.

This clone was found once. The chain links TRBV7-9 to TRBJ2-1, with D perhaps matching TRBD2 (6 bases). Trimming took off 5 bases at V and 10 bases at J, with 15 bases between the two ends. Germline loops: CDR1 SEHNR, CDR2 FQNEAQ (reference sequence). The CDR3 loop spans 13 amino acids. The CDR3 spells CASSIRDSGEQFF. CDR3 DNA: TGTGCCAGCAGCATCAGGGACTCAGGGGAGCAGTTCTTC.

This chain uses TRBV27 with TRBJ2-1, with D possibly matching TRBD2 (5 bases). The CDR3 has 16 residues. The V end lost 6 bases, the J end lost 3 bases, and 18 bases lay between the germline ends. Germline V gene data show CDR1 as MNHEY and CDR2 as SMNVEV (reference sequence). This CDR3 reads CASSPGVSGLYNEQFF. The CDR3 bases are TGTGCCAGCAGCCCCGGGGTCAGCGGTCTCTACAATGAGCAGTTCTTC.

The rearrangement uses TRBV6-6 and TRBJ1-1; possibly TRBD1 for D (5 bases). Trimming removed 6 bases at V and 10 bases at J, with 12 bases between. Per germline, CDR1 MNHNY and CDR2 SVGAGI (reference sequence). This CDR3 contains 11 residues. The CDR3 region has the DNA TGTGCCAGCAGCCCCCGGGACTTAGCTTTCTTT. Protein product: CASSPRDLAFF.

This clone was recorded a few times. DNA for the CDR3: TGTGCCAGCAGTTACTCCTCCCCCCTAAATGAGCAGTTCTTC. It is translated as CASSYSSPLNEQFF. This chain connects TRBV6-2 or TRBV6-3 to TRBJ2-1; D unclear. Trimming removed 0 bases at V and 7 bases at J, with 10 bases between. Germline CDR1 MNHEY, CDR2 SVGEGT. CDR3 size: 14 residues.

The CDR3 loop reads CASSLAGRAGANVLTF. CDR3 nucleotides: TGTGCCAGCAGCTTGGCCGGTCGCGCTGGGGCCAACGTCCTGACTTTC. The J gene is TRBJ2-6, the V gene TRBV5-4; D is ambiguous. CDR1 is SGHNT, CDR2 YYREEE, per germline (reference sequence). The V gene lost 0 bases and the J gene lost 2 bases, with 9 bases spanning the gap. This CDR3 has 16 amino acids.

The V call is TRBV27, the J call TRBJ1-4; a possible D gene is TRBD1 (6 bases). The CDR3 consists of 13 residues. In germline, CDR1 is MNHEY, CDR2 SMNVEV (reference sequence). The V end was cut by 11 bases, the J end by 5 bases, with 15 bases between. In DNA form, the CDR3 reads TGTGCCTCTAAAGGGGGTATCAATGAAAAACTGTTTTTT. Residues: CASKGGINEKLFF.

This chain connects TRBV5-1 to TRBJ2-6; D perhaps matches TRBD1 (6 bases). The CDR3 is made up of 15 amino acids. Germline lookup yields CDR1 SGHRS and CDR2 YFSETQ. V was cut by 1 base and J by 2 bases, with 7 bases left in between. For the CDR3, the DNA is TGCGCCAGCAGCTTGTACAGGGCTGGGGCCAACGTCCTGACTTTC. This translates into CASSLYRAGANVLTF. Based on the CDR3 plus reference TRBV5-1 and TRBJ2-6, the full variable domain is KAGVTQTPRYLIKTRGQQVTLSCSPISGHRSVSWYQQTPGQGLQFLFEYFSETQRNKGNFPGRFSGRQFSNSRSEMNVSTLELGDSALYLCASSLYRAGANVLTFGAGSRLTVL.

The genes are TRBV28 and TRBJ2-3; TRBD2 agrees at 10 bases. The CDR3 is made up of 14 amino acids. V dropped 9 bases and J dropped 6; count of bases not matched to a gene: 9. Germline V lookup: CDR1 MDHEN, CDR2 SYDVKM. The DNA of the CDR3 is TGTGCCAGTAGGGGGGCGGGACTAGCGGATACGCAGTATTTT. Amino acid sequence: CASRGAGLADTQYF.

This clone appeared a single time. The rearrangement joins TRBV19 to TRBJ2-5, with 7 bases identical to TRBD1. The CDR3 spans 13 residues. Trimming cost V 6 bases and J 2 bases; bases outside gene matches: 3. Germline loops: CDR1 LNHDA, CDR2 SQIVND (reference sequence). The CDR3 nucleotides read TGTGCCAGTAGCTGGGACAGACAAGAGACCCAGTACTTC. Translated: CASSWDRQETQYF.

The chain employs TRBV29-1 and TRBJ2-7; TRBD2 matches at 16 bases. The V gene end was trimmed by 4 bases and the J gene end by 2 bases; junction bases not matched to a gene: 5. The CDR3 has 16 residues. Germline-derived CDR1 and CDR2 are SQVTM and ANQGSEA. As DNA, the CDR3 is TGCAGCGTTGTAGGGACTAGCGGGAGGGATCCCTACGAGCAGTACTTC. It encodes CSVVGTSGRDPYEQYF.

Here the CDR3 DNA reads TGTGCCAGCAGCGACAGGGGCCTGAACACTGAAGCTTTCTTT. Translated, it gives CASSDRGLNTEAFF. The chain carries TRBV6-5 and TRBJ1-1; 8 bases align to TRBD1. Germline V gene data show CDR1 as MNHEY and CDR2 as SVGAGI. The CDR3 runs 14 residues. J lost 0 bases, V lost 6 bases, and 3 bases had no gene match.

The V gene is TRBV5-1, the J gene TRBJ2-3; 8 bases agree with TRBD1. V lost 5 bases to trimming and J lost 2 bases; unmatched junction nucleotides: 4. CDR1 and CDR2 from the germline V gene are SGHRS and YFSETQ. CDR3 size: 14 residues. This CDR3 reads CASRTGATTDTQYF. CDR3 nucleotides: TGCGCCAGCAGGACAGGGGCTACCACAGATACGCAGTATTTT.

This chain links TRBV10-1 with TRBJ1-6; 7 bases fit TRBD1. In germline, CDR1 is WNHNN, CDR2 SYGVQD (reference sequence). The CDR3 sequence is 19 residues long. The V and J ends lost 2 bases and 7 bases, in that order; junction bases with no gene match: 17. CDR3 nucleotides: TGCGCCAGCAGTGAGGGTAGATACCGGGACAGCAAAGAGAATTCACCCCTCCACTTT. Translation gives CASSEGRYRDSKENSPLHF.

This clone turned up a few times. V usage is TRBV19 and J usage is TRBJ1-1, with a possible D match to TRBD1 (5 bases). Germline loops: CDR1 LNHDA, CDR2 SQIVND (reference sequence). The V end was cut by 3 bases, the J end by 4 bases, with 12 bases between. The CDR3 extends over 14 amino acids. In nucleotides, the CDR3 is TGTGCCAGTAGTATGACAGACAGCTCCACTGAAGCTTTCTTT. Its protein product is CASSMTDSSTEAFF.

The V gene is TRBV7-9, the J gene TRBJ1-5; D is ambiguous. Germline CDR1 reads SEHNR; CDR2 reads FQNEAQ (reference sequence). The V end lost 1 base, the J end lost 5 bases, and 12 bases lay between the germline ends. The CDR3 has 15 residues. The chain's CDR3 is CASSLGALRYQPQHF. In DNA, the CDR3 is TGTGCCAGCAGCTTAGGTGCCTTGAGATATCAGCCCCAGCATTTT.